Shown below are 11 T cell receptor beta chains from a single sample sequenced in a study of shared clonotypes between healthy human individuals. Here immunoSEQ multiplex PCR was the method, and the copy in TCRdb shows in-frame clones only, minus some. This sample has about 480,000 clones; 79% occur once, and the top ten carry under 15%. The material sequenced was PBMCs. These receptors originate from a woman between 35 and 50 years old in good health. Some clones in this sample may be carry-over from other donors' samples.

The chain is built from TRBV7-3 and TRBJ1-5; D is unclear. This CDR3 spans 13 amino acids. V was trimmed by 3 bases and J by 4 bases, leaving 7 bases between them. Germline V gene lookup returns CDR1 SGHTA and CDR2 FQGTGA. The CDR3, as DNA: TGTGCCAGCAGCTTGGGATTTAATCAGCCCCAGCATTTT. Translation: CASSLGFNQPQHF.

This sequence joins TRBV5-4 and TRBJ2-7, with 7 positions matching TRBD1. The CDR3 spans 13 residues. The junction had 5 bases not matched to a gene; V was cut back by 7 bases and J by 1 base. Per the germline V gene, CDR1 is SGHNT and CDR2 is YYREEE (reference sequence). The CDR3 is CASGGQQSYEQYF. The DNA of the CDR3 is TGTGCCAGCGGGGGACAGCAATCCTACGAGCAGTACTTC.

CDR3 amino acids: CASSLEGRKRARANSYEQYF. The CDR3 bases are TGCGCCAGCAGCTTGGAGGGGAGGAAACGCGCAAGAGCCAACTCCTACGAGCAGTACTTC. V gene TRBV5-1 combines with J gene TRBJ2-7, with TRBD2 as a possible D gene (6 bases). The CDR3 is 20 amino acids. Between the trimmed V and J ends, which lost 0 bases and 0 bases, there was a span of 25 bases. Germline V lookup: CDR1 SGHRS, CDR2 YFSETQ.

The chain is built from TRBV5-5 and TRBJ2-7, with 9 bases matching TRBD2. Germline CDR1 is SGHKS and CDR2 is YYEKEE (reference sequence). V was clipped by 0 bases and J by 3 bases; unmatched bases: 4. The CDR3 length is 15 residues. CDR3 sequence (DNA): TGTGCCAGCAGCTTGGTCGGTAGCGGGAGCTACGAGCAGTACTTC. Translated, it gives CASSLVGSGSYEQYF.

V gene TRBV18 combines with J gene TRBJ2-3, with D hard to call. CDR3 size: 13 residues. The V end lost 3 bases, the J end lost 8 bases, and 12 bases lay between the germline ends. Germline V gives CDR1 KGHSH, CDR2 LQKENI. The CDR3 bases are TGTGCCAGCTCACCCCTGACCCAGTCTACGCAGTATTTT. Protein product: CASSPLTQSTQYF.

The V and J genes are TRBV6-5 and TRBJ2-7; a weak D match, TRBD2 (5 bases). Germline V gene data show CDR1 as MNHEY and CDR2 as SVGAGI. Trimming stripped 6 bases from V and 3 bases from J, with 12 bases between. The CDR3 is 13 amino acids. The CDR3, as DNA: TGTGCCAGCAGCCCAAGACGGGGCTACGAGCAGTACTTC. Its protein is CASSPRRGYEQYF.

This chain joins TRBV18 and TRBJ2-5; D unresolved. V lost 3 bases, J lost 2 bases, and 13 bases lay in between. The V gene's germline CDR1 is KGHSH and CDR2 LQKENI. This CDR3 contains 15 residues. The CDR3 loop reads CASSPGLEGQETQYF. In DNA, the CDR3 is TGTGCCAGCTCACCGGGATTGGAAGGGCAAGAGACCCAGTACTTC.

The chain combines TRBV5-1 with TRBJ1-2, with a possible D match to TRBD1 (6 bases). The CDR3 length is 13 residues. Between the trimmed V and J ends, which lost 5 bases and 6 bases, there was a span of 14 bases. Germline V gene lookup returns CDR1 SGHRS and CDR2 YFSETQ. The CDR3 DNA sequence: TGCGCCAGCAGGCGGACAGATACAAATGGCTACACCTTC. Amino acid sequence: CASRRTDTNGYTF.

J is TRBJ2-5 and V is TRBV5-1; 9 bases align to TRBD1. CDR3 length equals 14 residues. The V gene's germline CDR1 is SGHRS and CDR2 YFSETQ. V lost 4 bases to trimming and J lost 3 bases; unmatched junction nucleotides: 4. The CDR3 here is CASSPRTGEETQYF. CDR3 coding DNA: TGCGCCAGCAGCCCACGGACAGGGGAAGAGACCCAGTACTTC.

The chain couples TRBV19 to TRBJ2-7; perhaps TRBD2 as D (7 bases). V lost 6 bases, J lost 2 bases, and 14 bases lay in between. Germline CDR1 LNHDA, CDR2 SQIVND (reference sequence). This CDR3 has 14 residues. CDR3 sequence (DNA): TGTGCCAGTAGCCCCGGGGGGCCGCCCTACGAGCAGTACTTC. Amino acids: CASSPGGPPYEQYF.

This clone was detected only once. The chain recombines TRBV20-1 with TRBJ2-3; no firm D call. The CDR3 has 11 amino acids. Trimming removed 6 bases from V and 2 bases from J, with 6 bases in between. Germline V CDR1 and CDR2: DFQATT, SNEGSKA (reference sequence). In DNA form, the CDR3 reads TGCAGTGCCCTACCCACAGATACGCAGTATTTT. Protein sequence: CSALPTDTQYF.